This TCR beta chain was sequenced in a study of T cell changes during pregnancy in multiple sclerosis. TCRdb's table, derived via immunoSEQ multiplex PCR, lists solely in-frame clones and lacks some. The repertoire holds about 47,000 clones, roughly 92% seen once, with 2.2% in the top ten. V lost 5 bases, J lost 6 bases, and 3 bases stayed unmatched. The CDR3 runs to 13 residues. Germline CDR1 MDHEN, CDR2 SYDVKM. This sequence originates from a female donor with multiple sclerosis, enrolled in a pregnancy study. Sequencing was performed on peripheral blood, taken in the third trimester of pregnancy. The chain is built from TRBV28 and TRBJ2-7, with 11 nucleotides matching TRBD2. The DNA for the CDR3 is TGTGCCAGCAGTGTTGGGACTAGCGGCGAGCAGTACTTC. This translates into CASSVGTSGEQYF.